The next 9 T cell receptor beta chains were all read from a single sample in a study of shared clonotypes between healthy human individuals. Profiled with immunoSEQ multiplex PCR; TCRdb holds only in-frame clones, not every one. This table holds 150,000 to 200,000 clones, approximately 95% found once. Input material: naive CD4+ T cells sorted from blood. Subset in this sample: CD45RA+ positively selected. Receptors were obtained from a woman in her 30s in good health.

This sequence joins TRBV5-1 and TRBJ2-3, with 8 bases matching TRBD1. The germline V gene has CDR1 SGHRS and CDR2 YFSETQ. This CDR3 region has 14 residues. V was pared by 3 bases and J by 3 bases, with 3 bases of the junction left unmatched. The CDR3 DNA sequence: TGCGCCAGCAGCTCCGGGACAGGTACAGATACGCAGTATTTT. Translating it yields CASSSGTGTDTQYF. The full variable domain, completed using reference TRBV5-1 and TRBJ2-3, is KAGVTQTPRYLIKTRGQQVTLSCSPISGHRSVSWYQQTPGQGLQFLFEYFSETQRNKGNFPGRFSGRQFSNSRSEMNVSTLELGDSALYLCASSSGTGTDTQYFGPGTRLTVL.

The chain uses TRBV7-6 and TRBJ2-1; 12 nucleotides agree with TRBD1. V dropped 5 bases and J dropped 6; count of bases not matched to a gene: 8. Germline V lookup: CDR1 SGHVS, CDR2 FNYEAQ. There are 16 residues in the CDR3. The CDR3 DNA is TGTGCCAGCAGCACTTTCCGGGACAGGGGGCTCAATGAGCAGTTCTTC. Its translation is CASSTFRDRGLNEQFF.

This clone occurred once. J is TRBJ1-2 and V is TRBV28, with D unclear. Germline CDR1 and CDR2: MDHEN and SYDVKM. V lost 3 bases and J 0 bases, leaving 8 bases between the germline ends. The CDR3 extends over 14 amino acids. In DNA form, the CDR3 reads TGTGCCAGCAGTTTGCCAGCCGCTAACTATGGCTACACCTTC. This gives the protein CASSLPAANYGYTF.

In regard to this clone: Other nucleotide sequences from this sample produce the same CDR3. V gene TRBV10-3 combines with J gene TRBJ1-5; no definite D call. Germline V gene lookup returns CDR1 ENHRY and CDR2 SYGVKD. V was shortened by 2 bases and J by 1 base, with 6 bases between the two germline ends. The CDR3 runs to 14 residues. The CDR3 nucleotides are TGTGCCATCAGTGAGGTAAACAGCAATCAGCCCCAGCATTTT. Translating it yields CAISEVNSNQPQHF.

The chain uses TRBV28 and TRBJ2-1; no clear D gene. The CDR3 extends over 12 amino acids. V was trimmed by 5 bases and J by 2 bases, leaving 4 bases between them. Germline V gene lookup returns CDR1 MDHEN and CDR2 SYDVKM. The CDR3 region has the DNA TGTGCCAGCAGTACTGCCTACAATGAGCAGTTCTTC. As protein: CASSTAYNEQFF.

The chain couples TRBV27 to TRBJ2-5; 7 nucleotides match TRBD1. The ends lost 3 bases at V and 5 bases at J; junction bases unmatched: 3. CDR1 is MNHEY and CDR2 is SMNVEV in the germline V gene (reference sequence). The CDR3 is made up of 13 amino acids. CDR3 amino acids: CASSLGQRETQYF. CDR3 nucleotide sequence: TGTGCCAGCAGTTTGGGACAGAGGGAGACCCAGTACTTC.

J is TRBJ1-5 and V is TRBV28; D uncertain. The germline V gene has CDR1 MDHEN and CDR2 SYDVKM. The CDR3 loop spans 13 amino acids. V lost 3 bases and J lost 7, with 10 bases in between. CDR3 residues: CASSLGNGQPQHF. The CDR3 DNA reads as TGTGCCAGCAGTTTGGGAAACGGACAGCCCCAGCATTTT.

The chain employs TRBV19 and TRBJ2-7; TRBD1 or TRBD2 may be the D gene (6 bases each). V was trimmed by 7 bases and J by 2 bases, leaving 12 bases between them. Germline lookup yields CDR1 LNHDA and CDR2 SQIVND (reference sequence). This CDR3 has 13 amino acids. The CDR3, as DNA: TGTGCCAGTAAGGGGGAGGCCACCTACGAGCAGTACTTC. Amino acids: CASKGEATYEQYF.

This chain links TRBV2 with TRBJ1-2, with D possibly being TRBD1 (6 bases). Per the germline V gene, CDR1 is SNHLY and CDR2 is FYNNEI. V was shortened by 2 bases and J by 5 bases, with 18 bases between the two germline ends. The CDR3 runs to 16 residues. This CDR3 reads CASSENQPGHMYGYTF. DNA for the CDR3: TGTGCCAGCAGTGAAAACCAACCGGGACACATGTATGGCTACACCTTC.